Listed below are T cell receptor beta chains from one sample, sequenced in a study of blood T cell repertoires in COVID-19. Measured with immunoSEQ multiplex PCR; TCRdb has only the in-frame clones, and not every one. The table has 350,000 to 450,000 clones, approximately 86% seen once; the top ten hold around 7.4%. Material for sequencing was peripheral blood. Receptors originate from a woman in her fifties or sixties with COVID-19, enrolled during active disease. CDR3s include the opening cysteine and the closing phenylalanine or tryptophan. Fields, in order: V gene, clone size, J gene, D gene, CDR3 DNA, CDR3 protein. The D gene is left open where the match is weak. Clone size is shown for a subset of rows, as once, few, many or a class of expanded clone.

v_call: TRBV11-2; clone_size: .; j_call: TRBJ2-3; d_call: TRBD1; cdr3_nt: TGTGCCAGCAGCTCCTGGACAGGGGAAGGGCAAGATACGCAGTATTTT; cdr3_aa: CASSSWTGEGQDTQYF
v_call: TRBV7-2; clone_size: .; j_call: TRBJ2-3; d_call: .; cdr3_nt: TGTGCCAGCAGCTTAGTGTATGTAACAGATAGCACAGATACGCAGTATTTT; cdr3_aa: CASSLVYVTDSTDTQYF
v_call: TRBV19; clone_size: once; j_call: TRBJ1-1; d_call: .; cdr3_nt: TGTGCCAGTAGTATAGCAGCAGGGGTGGGATCTGAAGCTTTCTTT; cdr3_aa: CASSIAAGVGSEAFF
v_call: TRBV10-3; clone_size: .; j_call: TRBJ2-5; d_call: .; cdr3_nt: TGTGCCATCAGTGGGACACCCAAAGAGACCCAGTACTTC; cdr3_aa: CAISGTPKETQYF
v_call: TRBV5-1; clone_size: .; j_call: TRBJ2-1; d_call: .; cdr3_nt: TGCGCCAGCAGCTTGATGGCGGGGAATTATAATGAGCAGTTCTTC; cdr3_aa: CASSLMAGNYNEQFF
v_call: TRBV3-1/TRBV3-2; clone_size: .; j_call: TRBJ1-2; d_call: TRBD1; cdr3_nt: TGTGCCAGCAGCCAAGGCCTTGAGCGACAGGGCTATGGCTACACCTTC; cdr3_aa: CASSQGLERQGYGYTF
v_call: TRBV6-5; clone_size: .; j_call: TRBJ1-1; d_call: .; cdr3_nt: TGTGCCAGCAGTTACTCGGAGCCGCGGAACACTGAAGCTTTCTTT; cdr3_aa: CASSYSEPRNTEAFF
v_call: TRBV4-3; clone_size: .; j_call: TRBJ2-2; d_call: TRBD1; cdr3_nt: TGCGCCAGCAGCCTAGACAGGGCTGGGAACACCGGGGAGCTGTTTTTT; cdr3_aa: CASSLDRAGNTGELFF
v_call: TRBV25-1; clone_size: few; j_call: TRBJ1-2; d_call: .; cdr3_nt: TGTGCCAGCAGTGAAGACAGGCACTATGGCTACACCTTC; cdr3_aa: CASSEDRHYGYTF
v_call: TRBV9; clone_size: .; j_call: TRBJ1-3; d_call: .; cdr3_nt: TGTGCCAGCAGCGTACGGGGAGGGGGAAACACCATATATTTT; cdr3_aa: CASSVRGGGNTIYF
v_call: TRBV11-3; clone_size: .; j_call: TRBJ2-5; d_call: TRBD2; cdr3_nt: TGTGCCAGCAGCTTAGGAGCGGGGGAACAAGAGACCCAGTACTTC; cdr3_aa: CASSLGAGEQETQYF
v_call: TRBV4-2; clone_size: once; j_call: TRBJ1-1; d_call: .; cdr3_nt: TGTGCCAGCAGCCAGAGGGGGACCGCTGAAGCTTTCTTT; cdr3_aa: CASSQRGTAEAFF
v_call: TRBV5-3; clone_size: .; j_call: TRBJ1-5; d_call: TRBD1; cdr3_nt: TGTGCCAGAAGCCTGGGGACAGGACTTCTGGGCAATCAGCCCCAGCATTTT; cdr3_aa: CARSLGTGLLGNQPQHF
v_call: TRBV2; clone_size: .; j_call: TRBJ1-2; d_call: TRBD1; cdr3_nt: TGTGCCAGCCGTAGACAGGGAAGTGGCTACACCTTC; cdr3_aa: CASRRQGSGYTF
v_call: TRBV6-5; clone_size: .; j_call: TRBJ1-2; d_call: TRBD1; cdr3_nt: TGTGCCAGCAGGGACGGACAGGGCGTCTATGGCTACACCTTC; cdr3_aa: CASRDGQGVYGYTF
v_call: TRBV18; clone_size: .; j_call: TRBJ1-6; d_call: .; cdr3_nt: TGTGCCAGCTCGCTGGACAGTAACTCACCCCTCCACTTT; cdr3_aa: CASSLDSNSPLHF
v_call: TRBV14; clone_size: .; j_call: TRBJ1-1; d_call: .; cdr3_nt: TGTGCCAGCAGCCAACGGGGGAGCACTGAAGCTTTCTTT; cdr3_aa: CASSQRGSTEAFF
v_call: TRBV5-4; clone_size: .; j_call: TRBJ2-3; d_call: .; cdr3_nt: TGTGCCAGCAGCTCTGCCCGGGCAGGGGATACGCAGTATTTT; cdr3_aa: CASSSARAGDTQYF
v_call: TRBV30; clone_size: .; j_call: TRBJ1-3; d_call: .; cdr3_nt: TGTGCCTGGAGATTATCCGGGTTTCCTGGAAACACCATATATTTT; cdr3_aa: CAWRLSGFPGNTIYF
v_call: TRBV10-3; clone_size: .; j_call: TRBJ2-3; d_call: TRBD2; cdr3_nt: TGTGCCATCAGTGTAGCGGGGTCCACAGATACGCAGTATTTT; cdr3_aa: CAISVAGSTDTQYF
v_call: TRBV11-2; clone_size: .; j_call: TRBJ2-7; d_call: TRBD1; cdr3_nt: TGTGCCAGCAGCTTATCGACAGGGGGCCCCTACGAGCAGTACTTC; cdr3_aa: CASSLSTGGPYEQYF
v_call: TRBV4-1; clone_size: .; j_call: TRBJ2-3; d_call: TRBD2; cdr3_nt: TGCGCCAGCAGCCACAGACTAGCGGGGGGGCTCACAGATACGCAGTATTTT; cdr3_aa: CASSHRLAGGLTDTQYF
v_call: TRBV25-1; clone_size: .; j_call: TRBJ1-2; d_call: .; cdr3_nt: TGTGCCAGCAGGGGGTGGGGGGACTATGGCTACACCTTC; cdr3_aa: CASRGWGDYGYTF
v_call: TRBV4-2; clone_size: many; j_call: TRBJ1-2; d_call: .; cdr3_nt: TGTGCCAGCAGCCAAGAAAACAGAGCCTTCTATGGCTACACCTTC; cdr3_aa: CASSQENRAFYGYTF
v_call: TRBV7-9; clone_size: .; j_call: TRBJ1-4; d_call: TRBD1; cdr3_nt: TGTGCCAGCAGCTTCAGGGGGCCCGGGGCAGACAATGAAAAACTGTTTTTT; cdr3_aa: CASSFRGPGADNEKLFF
v_call: TRBV4-2; clone_size: once; j_call: TRBJ2-1; d_call: TRBD2; cdr3_nt: TGTGCCAGCAGCCAAGCGGGGGGGCCCAACAATGAGCAGTTCTTC; cdr3_aa: CASSQAGGPNNEQFF
v_call: TRBV3-1/TRBV3-2; clone_size: .; j_call: TRBJ2-1; d_call: TRBD2; cdr3_nt: TGTGCCAGCAGCCAAGGGCCCCCGGGCGGGGGGGCCAATGAGCAGTTCTTC; cdr3_aa: CASSQGPPGGGANEQFF